This entry lists 18 T cell receptor beta chains sequenced from one sample in a study of CD8+ T cells in alopecia areata. Stated treatment: oral pan-JAK inhibitor, 5-10 mg twice daily. Reverse transcribed after extraction, RNA yielded cDNA as the sequencing template. Repertoires were generated with immunoSEQ multiplex PCR, while TCRdb's copy carries only in-frame clones and drops some. The data contain about 160,000 clones, around three fifths of them singletons. The starting material was CD4+ T cells sorted from blood, obtained at week 4, from a patient treated with tofacitinib. Receptors originate from a human donor with alopecia areata.

This clone has just one count. The chain couples TRBV30 to TRBJ2-1, with D perhaps matching TRBD2 (5 bases). Deletions cut 4 bases from V and 6 bases from J, with 10 bases between. CDR1 and CDR2 (germline): GTSNPN, SVGIG (reference sequence). The CDR3 has 12 amino acids. The CDR3 loop is CAWTRGINEQFF. For the CDR3, the DNA is TGTGCCTGGACACGAGGGATCAATGAGCAGTTCTTC.

V and J are TRBV6-1 and TRBJ1-6; the D gene is possibly TRBD1 (5 bases). Germline V gene lookup returns CDR1 MNHNS and CDR2 SASEGT. The CDR3 is 12 amino acids. Trimming took off 2 bases at V and 17 bases at J, with 13 bases between the two ends. The CDR3 bases are TGTGCCAGCAGTGAACCCGGCAGGGTAGTCCACTTT. Translating it yields CASSEPGRVVHF.

The CDR3 here is CASSEFGQDKNIQYF. CDR3 DNA sequence: TGTGCCAGCAGTGAATTCGGGCAAGACAAAAACATTCAGTACTTC. The chain couples TRBV25-1 to TRBJ2-4, with no clear D. V was clipped by 1 base and J by 3 bases, with 10 bases between them. This CDR3 has 15 residues. The germline gives CDR1 MGHDK, CDR2 SYGVNS. The full variable domain, its missing parts supplied by reference TRBV25-1 and TRBJ2-4, is EADIYQTPRYLVIGTGKKITLECSQTMGHDKMYWYQQDPGMELHLIHYSYGVNSTEKGDLSSESTVSRIRTEHFPLTLESARPSHTSQYLCASSEFGQDKNIQYFGAGTRLSVL.

The CDR3 nucleotides read TGTGCCAGCGGGGCCCCTGGAGTAGGGGTTGACTATGGCTACACCTTC. The encoded protein is CASGAPGVGVDYGYTF. The chain links TRBV2 to TRBJ1-2; D is perhaps TRBD1 (5 bases). The CDR3 runs 16 residues. CDR1 and CDR2 from the germline V gene are SNHLY and FYNNEI. V was cut by 8 bases and J by 3 bases, with 22 bases left in between.

The table lists this clone with a few counts. This rearrangement joins TRBV19 to TRBJ1-2, with 9 bases fitting TRBD1. V was pared by 10 bases and J by 4 bases, with 7 bases of the junction left unmatched. The CDR3 is made up of 13 amino acids. The germline gives CDR1 LNHDA, CDR2 SQIVND (reference sequence). The CDR3 DNA sequence: TGTGCCACCGGACAGGGGTATTCCTATGGCTACACCTTC. This gives the protein CATGQGYSYGYTF.

This clone occurred many times. V is TRBV7-8 and J is TRBJ2-7; 11 bases fit TRBD2. The ends lost 1 base at V and 8 bases at J; junction bases unmatched: 4. CDR3 length equals 14 residues. Germline V lookup: CDR1 SGHVS, CDR2 FQNEAQ. CDR3 DNA: TGTGCCAGCAGCTTAGGTACTAGCGGGGGAAAGCAGTACTTC. Its protein product is CASSLGTSGGKQYF.

This clone was observed a single time. The V call is TRBV2, the J call TRBJ2-7; D not resolved. Trimming removed 3 bases from V and 1 base from J, with 13 bases in between. This CDR3 has 15 amino acids. The V gene's germline CDR1 is SNHLY and CDR2 FYNNEI. CDR3 nucleotide sequence: TGTGCCAGCAGTGATCGTTGGACGGATTCCTACGAGCAGTACTTC. Protein product: CASSDRWTDSYEQYF.

The CDR3 DNA reads as TGTGCCAGCAGCGAACAGGGCTATGGCTACACCTTC. This encodes CASSEQGYGYTF. V usage is TRBV11-2 and J usage is TRBJ1-2; perhaps TRBD1 as D (6 bases). V was clipped by 5 bases and J by 4 bases, with 8 bases between them. This CDR3 comprises 12 residues. Germline loops: CDR1 SGHAT, CDR2 FQNNGV.

V and J are TRBV4-1 and TRBJ2-3; D is ambiguous. Germline CDR1 is MGHRA and CDR2 is YSYEKL. The CDR3 runs to 14 residues. Between the trimmed V and J ends, which lost 0 bases and 6 bases, there was a span of 10 bases. CDR3 sequence: CASSQEELQDTQYF. In nucleotides, the CDR3 is TGCGCCAGCAGCCAAGAAGAGCTTCAGGATACGCAGTATTTT.

The chain employs TRBV6-5 and TRBJ1-5; perhaps TRBD1 as D (5 bases). This CDR3 region has 13 residues. V lost 4 bases and J lost 5, with 9 bases in between. Germline V lookup: CDR1 MNHEY, CDR2 SVGAGI. The CDR3 reads CASSWGNHQPQHF. Written as DNA, the CDR3 is TGTGCCAGCAGTTGGGGGAACCATCAGCCCCAGCATTTT.

The V gene is TRBV2, the J gene TRBJ2-1; D might be TRBD1 (6 bases). The CDR3 has 13 amino acids. The V end lost 5 bases, the J end lost 8 bases, and 13 bases lay between the germline ends. CDR1 is SNHLY, CDR2 FYNNEI, per germline. The CDR3 spells CASSTLQGHEQFF. For the CDR3, the DNA is TGTGCCAGCAGTACCCTACAGGGACATGAGCAGTTCTTC.

This clone has more than one count but fewer than ten. Different DNA sequences within this sample yield the same CDR3. The chain uses TRBV2 and TRBJ2-6; D gene uncertain. The CDR3 loop spans 12 amino acids. Deletions cut 6 bases from V and 2 bases from J, with 2 bases between. The germline V gene has CDR1 SNHLY and CDR2 FYNNEI. In DNA, the CDR3 is TGTGCCAGCAGCGCTGGGGCCAACGTCCTGACTTTC. This translates into CASSAGANVLTF.

The V and J genes are TRBV30 and TRBJ2-5, with D perhaps TRBD1 or TRBD2 (6 bases each). Deletions cut 1 base from V and 1 base from J, with 16 bases between. Germline values: CDR1 GTSNPN, CDR2 SVGIG (reference sequence). There are 16 residues in the CDR3. The CDR3 here is CAWSDASRGVQETQYF. The CDR3, as DNA: TGTGCCTGGAGTGACGCTTCGAGGGGGGTCCAAGAGACCCAGTACTTC.

In this sample, this clone turned up a few times. The chain links TRBV7-9 to TRBJ1-4, with TRBD1 matching over 12 bases. This CDR3 is 19 amino acids long. Germline loops: CDR1 SEHNR, CDR2 FQNEAQ (reference sequence). V dropped 2 bases and J dropped 3; count of bases not matched to a gene: 10. CDR3 region: CASSLLSGQGAPSNEKLFF. As DNA, the CDR3 is TGTGCCAGCAGCTTACTCTCGGGACAGGGGGCGCCTTCTAATGAAAAACTGTTTTTT.

On this clone: Other DNA variants within this sample encode the same CDR3. The V gene is TRBV30, the J gene TRBJ1-1; D is unresolved. CDR1 and CDR2 from the germline V gene are GTSNPN and SVGIG (reference sequence). Deletions cut 0 bases from V and 6 bases from J, with 5 bases between. The CDR3 totals 11 residues. The CDR3 sequence is CAWSVSPEAFF. The CDR3 bases are TGTGCCTGGAGTGTAAGCCCTGAAGCTTTCTTT.

This clone was seen only a few times. The gene calls are TRBV29-1 and TRBJ2-5; 10 positions agree with TRBD2. This CDR3 is built from 13 residues. The germline V gene encodes CDR1 SQVTM and CDR2 ANQGSEA. J gave up 5 bases and V 7 bases, and 7 bases lay outside the gene matches. The CDR3 DNA reads TGCAGCGCGAAACTAGCGGGGAAGGAGACCCAGTACTTC. This sequence encodes CSAKLAGKETQYF.

The rearrangement uses TRBV29-1 and TRBJ1-1, with 7 bases lining up with TRBD1. The CDR3 is made up of 14 amino acids. Trimming at V came to 6 bases and at J to 0 bases, leaving 7 bases not matched to a gene. The germline V gene encodes CDR1 SQVTM and CDR2 ANQGSEA. The CDR3 region has the DNA TGCAGCGTGAGTCACAGGGGTTTGAACACTGAAGCTTTCTTT. Translated: CSVSHRGLNTEAFF.

This sequence joins TRBV9 and TRBJ1-2; no definite D call. V was clipped by 0 bases and J by 5 bases, with 11 bases between them. This CDR3 contains 14 residues. CDR1 is SGDLS, CDR2 YYNGEE, per germline. Written as DNA, the CDR3 is TGTGCCAGCAGCGTAGGAATAGGCTCTTATGGCTACACCTTC. Translation: CASSVGIGSYGYTF.